This T cell receptor (beta chain) emerged from a study of brain T cells in children with intractable seizures. As to time point: blood from clinic visit 5 months post-surgery; TSC patient then seizure free. Patients received at least one anti-epileptic drug before surgery. TCRdb's copy holds only in-frame clones and misses some; the assay was immunoSEQ multiplex PCR. The sample lists around 340,000 clones, about 94% occurring once. V dropped 4 bases and J dropped 6 bases, with 16 bases sitting between them. The CDR3 length is 14 residues. Per the germline V gene, CDR1 is SGHDT and CDR2 is YYEEEE. The receptor was derived from a boy in the first two years of life with tuberous sclerosis and intractable seizures. The rearrangement links TRBV5-6 to TRBJ1-2; D may be TRBD1 (6 bases). Source: peripheral blood, taken roughly 5 months after surgery. The CDR3 reads CASSEQGRRDGYTF. In DNA form, the CDR3 reads TGTGCCAGCAGCGAGCAGGGGCGCCGGGATGGCTACACCTTC. Drawing the rest from reference TRBV5-6 and TRBJ1-2, the complete variable domain is DAGVTQSPTHLIKTRGQQVTLRCSPKSGHDTVSWYQQALGQGPQFIFQYYEEEERQRGNFPDRFSGHQFPNYSSELNVNALLLGDSALYLCASSEQGRRDGYTFGSGTRLTVV.